This T cell receptor (beta chain) was sequenced for a study of Tregs in tolerant kidney transplant recipients. The study's findings and limits: The small number of patients limits these findings pending further validation. Biological reproducibility was not directly addressed in this study.

Germline-derived CDR1 and CDR2 are LNHDA and SQIVND (reference sequence). V dropped 7 bases and J dropped 10 bases, with 15 bases sitting between them. CDR3 size: 12 residues. In regard to this clone: Its antigen is undetermined.

Method: immunoSEQ multiplex PCR; TCRdb's copy keeps in-frame clones and lacks some. The sample includes fewer than 80,000 clones, 98% seen only once; the top ten take 0.34%. Thawed PBMCs were FACS-sorted into unstimulated CD4+CD25+CD127- regulatory T cells, CD4+CD25- non-regulatory cells, CD4 and CD8 cells. This clonotype originated in a human donor who received a combined kidney and bone marrow transplant. The chain recombines TRBV19 with TRBJ2-3; D may be TRBD2 (5 bases). The specimen comprised Tregs from blood, sampled before the transplant. CDR3 in amino acids: CASTNGGNAQYF. The DNA of the CDR3 is TGTGCCAGTACGAATGGAGGTAATGCGCAGTATTTT. The whole variable domain, filled in from reference TRBV19 and TRBJ2-3, reads DGGITQSPKYLFRKEGQNVTLSCEQNLNHDAMYWYRQDPGQGLRLIYYSQIVNDFQKGDIAEGYSVSREKKESFPLTVTSAQKNPTAFYLCASTNGGNAQYFGPGTRLTVL.